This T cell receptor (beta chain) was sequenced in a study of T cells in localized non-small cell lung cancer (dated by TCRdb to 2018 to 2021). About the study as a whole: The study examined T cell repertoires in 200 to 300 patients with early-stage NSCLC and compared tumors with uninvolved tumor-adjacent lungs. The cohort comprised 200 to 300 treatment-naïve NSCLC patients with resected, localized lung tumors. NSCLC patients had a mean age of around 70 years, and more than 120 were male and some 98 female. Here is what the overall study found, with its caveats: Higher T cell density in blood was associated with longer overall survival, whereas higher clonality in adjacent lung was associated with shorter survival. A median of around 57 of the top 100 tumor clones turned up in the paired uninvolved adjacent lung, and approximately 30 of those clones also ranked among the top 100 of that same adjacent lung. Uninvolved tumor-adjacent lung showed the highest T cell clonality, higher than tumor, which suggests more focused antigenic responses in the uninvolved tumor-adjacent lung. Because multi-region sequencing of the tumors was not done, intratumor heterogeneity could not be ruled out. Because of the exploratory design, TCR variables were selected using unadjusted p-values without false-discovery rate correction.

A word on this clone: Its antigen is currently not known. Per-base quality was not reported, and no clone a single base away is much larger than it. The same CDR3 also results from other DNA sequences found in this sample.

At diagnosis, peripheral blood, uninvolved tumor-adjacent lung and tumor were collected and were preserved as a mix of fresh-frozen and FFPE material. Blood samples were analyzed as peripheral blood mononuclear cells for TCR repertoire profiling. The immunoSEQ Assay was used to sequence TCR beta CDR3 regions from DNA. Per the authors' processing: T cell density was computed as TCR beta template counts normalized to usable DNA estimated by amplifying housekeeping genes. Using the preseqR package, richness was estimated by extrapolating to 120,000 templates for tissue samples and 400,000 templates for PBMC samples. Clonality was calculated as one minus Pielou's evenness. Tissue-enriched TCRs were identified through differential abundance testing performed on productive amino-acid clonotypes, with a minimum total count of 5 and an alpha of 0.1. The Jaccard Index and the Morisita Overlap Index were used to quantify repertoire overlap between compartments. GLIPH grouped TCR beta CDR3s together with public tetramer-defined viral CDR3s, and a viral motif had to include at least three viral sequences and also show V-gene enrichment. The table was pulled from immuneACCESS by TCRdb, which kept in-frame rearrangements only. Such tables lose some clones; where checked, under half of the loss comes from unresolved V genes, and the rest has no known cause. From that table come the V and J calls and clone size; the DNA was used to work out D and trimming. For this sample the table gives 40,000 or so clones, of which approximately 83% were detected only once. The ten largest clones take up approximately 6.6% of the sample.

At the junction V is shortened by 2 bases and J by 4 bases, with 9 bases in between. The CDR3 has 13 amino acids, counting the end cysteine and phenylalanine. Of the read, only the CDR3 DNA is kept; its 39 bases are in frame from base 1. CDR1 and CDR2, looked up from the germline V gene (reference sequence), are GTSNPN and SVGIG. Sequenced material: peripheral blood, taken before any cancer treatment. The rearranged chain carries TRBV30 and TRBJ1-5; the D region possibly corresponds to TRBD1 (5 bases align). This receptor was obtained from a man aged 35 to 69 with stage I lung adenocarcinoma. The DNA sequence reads TGTGCCTGGAGTCTTCAGGGAAATCAGCCCCAGCATTTT. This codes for CAWSLQGNQPQHF.